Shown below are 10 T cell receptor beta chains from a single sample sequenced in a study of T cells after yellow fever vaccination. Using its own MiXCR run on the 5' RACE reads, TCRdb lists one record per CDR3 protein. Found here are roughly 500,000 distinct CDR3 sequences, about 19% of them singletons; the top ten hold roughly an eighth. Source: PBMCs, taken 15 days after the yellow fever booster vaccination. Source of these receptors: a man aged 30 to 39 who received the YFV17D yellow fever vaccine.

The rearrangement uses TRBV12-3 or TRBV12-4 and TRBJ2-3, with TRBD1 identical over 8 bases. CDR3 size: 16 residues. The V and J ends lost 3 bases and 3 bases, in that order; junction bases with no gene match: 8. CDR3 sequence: CASSFWAQGATDTQYF. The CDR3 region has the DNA TGTGCCAGCAGTTTCTGGGCGCAGGGGGCGACAGATACGCAGTATTTT.

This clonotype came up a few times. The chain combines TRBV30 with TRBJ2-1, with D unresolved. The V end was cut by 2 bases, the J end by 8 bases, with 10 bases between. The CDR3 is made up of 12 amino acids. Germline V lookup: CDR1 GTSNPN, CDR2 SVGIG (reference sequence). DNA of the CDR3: TGTGCCTGGAGTTACTCAGTAGATGAGCAGTTCTTC. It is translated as CAWSYSVDEQFF. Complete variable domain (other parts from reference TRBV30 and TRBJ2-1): SQTIHQWPATLVQPVGSPLSLECTVEGTSNPNLYWYRQAAGRGLQLLFYSVGIGQISSEVPQNLSASRPQDRQFILSSKKLLLSDSGFYLCAWSYSVDEQFFGPGTRLTVL.

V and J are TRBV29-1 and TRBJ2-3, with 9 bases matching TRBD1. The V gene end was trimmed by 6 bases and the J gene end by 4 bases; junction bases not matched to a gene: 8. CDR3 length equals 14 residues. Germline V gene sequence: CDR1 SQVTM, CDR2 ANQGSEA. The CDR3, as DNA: TGCAGCGTGAACAGGGGGCTTGGTTCAGATACGCAGTATTTT. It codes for CSVNRGLGSDTQYF.

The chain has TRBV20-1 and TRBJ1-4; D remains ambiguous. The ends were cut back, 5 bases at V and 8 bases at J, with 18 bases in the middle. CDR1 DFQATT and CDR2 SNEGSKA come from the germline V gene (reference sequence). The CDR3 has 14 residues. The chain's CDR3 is CSAVMATPGEKLFF. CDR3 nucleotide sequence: TGCAGTGCTGTAATGGCCACCCCGGGAGAAAAACTGTTTTTT.

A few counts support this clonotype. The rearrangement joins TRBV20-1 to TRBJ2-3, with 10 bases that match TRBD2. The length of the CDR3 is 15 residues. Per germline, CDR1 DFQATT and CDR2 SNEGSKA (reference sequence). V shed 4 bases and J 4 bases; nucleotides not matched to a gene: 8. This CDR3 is CSAKVLAGVPDTQYF. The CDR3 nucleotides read TGCAGTGCTAAGGTCCTAGCGGGAGTGCCAGATACGCAGTATTTT.

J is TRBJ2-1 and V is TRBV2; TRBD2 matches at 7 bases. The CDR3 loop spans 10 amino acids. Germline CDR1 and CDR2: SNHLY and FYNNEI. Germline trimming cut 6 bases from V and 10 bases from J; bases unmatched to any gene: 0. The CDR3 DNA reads TGTGCCAGCAGGGGGGGGGAGCAGTTCTTC. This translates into CASRGGEQFF. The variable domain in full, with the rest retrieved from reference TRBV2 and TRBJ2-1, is EPEVTQTPSHQVTQMGQEVILRCVPISNHLYFYWYRQILGQKVEFLVSFYNNEISEKSEIFDDQFSVERPDGSNFTLKIRSTKLEDSAMYFCASRGGEQFFGPGTRLTVL.

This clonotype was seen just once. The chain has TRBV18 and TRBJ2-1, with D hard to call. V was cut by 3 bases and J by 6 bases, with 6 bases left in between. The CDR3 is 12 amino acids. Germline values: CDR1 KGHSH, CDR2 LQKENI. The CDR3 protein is CASSPARNEQFF. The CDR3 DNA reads TGTGCCAGCTCACCGGCCCGCAATGAGCAGTTCTTC.

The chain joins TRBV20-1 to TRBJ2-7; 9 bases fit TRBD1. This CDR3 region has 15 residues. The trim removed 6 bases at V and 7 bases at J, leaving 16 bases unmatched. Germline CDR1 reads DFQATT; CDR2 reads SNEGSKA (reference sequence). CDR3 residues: CSAQNPGQGGEEQYF. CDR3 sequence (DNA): TGCAGTGCGCAGAATCCGGGACAGGGAGGTGAGGAGCAGTACTTC.

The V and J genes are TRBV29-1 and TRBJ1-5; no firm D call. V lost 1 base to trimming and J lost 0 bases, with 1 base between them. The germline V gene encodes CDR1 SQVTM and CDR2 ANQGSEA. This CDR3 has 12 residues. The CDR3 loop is CSVEASNQPQHF. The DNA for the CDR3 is TGCAGCGTTGAAGCTAGCAATCAGCCCCAGCATTTT.

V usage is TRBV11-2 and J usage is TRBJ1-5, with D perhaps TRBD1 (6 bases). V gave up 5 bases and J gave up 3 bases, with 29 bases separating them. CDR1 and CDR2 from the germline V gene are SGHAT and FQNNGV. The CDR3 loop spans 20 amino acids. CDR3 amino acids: CASSPRGSQGMLWDNQPQHF. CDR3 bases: TGTGCCAGCAGCCCTAGGGGGTCACAGGGAATGCTATGGGACAATCAGCCCCAGCATTTT.